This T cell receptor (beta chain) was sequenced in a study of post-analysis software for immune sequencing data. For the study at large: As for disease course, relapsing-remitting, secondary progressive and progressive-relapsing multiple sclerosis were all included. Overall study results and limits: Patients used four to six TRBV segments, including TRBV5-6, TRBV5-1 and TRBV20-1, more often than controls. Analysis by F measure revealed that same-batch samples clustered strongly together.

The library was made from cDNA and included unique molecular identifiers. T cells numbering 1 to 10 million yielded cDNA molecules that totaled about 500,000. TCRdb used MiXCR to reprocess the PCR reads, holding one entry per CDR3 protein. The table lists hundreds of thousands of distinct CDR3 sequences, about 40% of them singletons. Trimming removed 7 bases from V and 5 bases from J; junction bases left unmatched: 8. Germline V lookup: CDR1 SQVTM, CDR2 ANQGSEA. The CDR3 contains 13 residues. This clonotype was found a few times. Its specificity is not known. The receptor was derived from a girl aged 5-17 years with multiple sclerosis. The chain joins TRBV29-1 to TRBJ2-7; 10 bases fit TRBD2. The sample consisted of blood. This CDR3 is CSGGASGSNEQYF. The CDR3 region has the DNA TGCAGCGGGGGAGCTAGCGGGAGCAACGAGCAGTACTTC.